What follows is one T cell receptor (beta chain) and its context. From germline, CDR1 is MNHEY and CDR2 SMNVEV (reference sequence). The junction had 9 bases not matched to a gene; V was cut back by 5 bases and J by 0 bases. The CDR3 runs 18 residues. Clones were read by immunoSEQ multiplex PCR, and TCRdb kept only the in-frame ones, dropping some. The profile covers 77,000 or so clones, with 70% to 90% appearing a single time and 20% taken by the ten largest. The sample belongs to a study of T cell responses to AZD1222 COVID-19 vaccine. The material was peripheral blood, obtained on day 0 of AZD1222 vaccination. The chain has TRBV27 and TRBJ1-3, with TRBD1 matching 11 bases. This sequence originates from an adult in good health. The CDR3 region is CASSRNIGTGGSGNTIYF. The CDR3 region has the DNA TGTGCCAGCAGTAGAAATATCGGGACAGGGGGCTCTGGAAACACCATATATTTT.